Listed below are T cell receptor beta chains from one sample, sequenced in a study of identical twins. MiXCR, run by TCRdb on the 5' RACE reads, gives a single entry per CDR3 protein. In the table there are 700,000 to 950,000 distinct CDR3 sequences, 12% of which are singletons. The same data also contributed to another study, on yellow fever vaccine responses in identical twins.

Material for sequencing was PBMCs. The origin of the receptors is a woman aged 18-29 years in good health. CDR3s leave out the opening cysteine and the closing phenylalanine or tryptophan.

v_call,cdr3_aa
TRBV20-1,SVRGRGAFNQPQH
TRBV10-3,AISFSGGTDTQY
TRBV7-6,ASSLVLNQETQY
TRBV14,ASSLGLAVIQY
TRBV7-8,ASSYRFESGGGGDTQY
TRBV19,ASSGQGAGNNEQF
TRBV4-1,ASSQVLAEYQETQY
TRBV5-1,ASSSGQGLSNTEAF
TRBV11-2,ASNGLTDTQY
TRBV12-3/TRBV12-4,ASSLGDPPYEQY
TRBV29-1,SAGTGANVLT
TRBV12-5,ASGLPDTQY
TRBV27,ASSSPTGGEQY
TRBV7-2,ASSSYSGDYNEQF
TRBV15,ATSTTSGLAGAGELF
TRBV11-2,ASNRMTRVGEHNEQF
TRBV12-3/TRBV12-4,ASSSEQGATDTQY
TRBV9,ASSSLRDDEQF
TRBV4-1,ASSQDGGLAYNEQF
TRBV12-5,ASGLPRTSGTYNEQF
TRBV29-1,SATGGGGNEKLF
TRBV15,ATSGGDSYEQY
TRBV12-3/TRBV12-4,ASSLRGGGSYEQY
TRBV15,ATSSPLDGNEKLF
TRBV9,ASSPLSGISTDTQY
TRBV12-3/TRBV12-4,ASSLAKTGNTEAF
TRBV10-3,ASQDSLNTEAF
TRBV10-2,ASSRRDGYT
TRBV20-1,SARAHPNTEAF
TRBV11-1,ASSLAQDVAPSSGRAKYEQY
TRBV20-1,SARGMGAQYNEQF
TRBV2,ASRATTGLTGELF
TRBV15,ATSRDSLWLAGDRGGELF
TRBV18,ASSPTLGQGARTDTQY
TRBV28,ASRIRDFPYNEQF
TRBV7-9,ASSFRRTGAPDTQY
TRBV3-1,ASRIGTGPNEKLF
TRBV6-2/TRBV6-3,ASKNNVAGGLGTQY
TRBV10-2,ASSEAGTPNSPLH
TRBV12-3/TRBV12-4,ASSFGTVPYEQY
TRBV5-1,ASSLALGTSNEQF